This TCR beta chain was observed in a study of cytomegalovirus exposure and HLA in healthy donors. The CDR3 has 15 amino acids. The V end was cut by 5 bases, the J end by 7 bases, with 18 bases between. Looked up from germline, CDR1 is SGHTA and CDR2 is FQGNSA. This clone was found a few times. The antigen remains undetermined. With 60 Vbeta and 13 Jbeta primers, the PCR was carried out. The method was immunoSEQ multiplex PCR; TCRdb's version includes in-frame clones alone and lacks a portion of them. The sample shows about 160,000 clones, about four fifths of them seen only once. Study-level points and caveats: Cytomegalovirus status was reportedly diagnosed by the classifier with high specificity and sensitivity. Segments of the TCR beta V type were, in most cases, productive about 90% or about 30% of the time in an earlier analysis.

The chain couples TRBV7-2 to TRBJ2-1, with D perhaps TRBD1 (7 bases). The sequencing sample was made of PBMCs. This TCR was sampled from a woman in her forties or fifties in good health and CMV-seronegative. CDR3 in DNA: TGTGCCAGCAGCCCCCAGGGGGGACTTCGAAATGAGCAGTTCTTC. Encoded protein: CASSPQGGLRNEQFF.